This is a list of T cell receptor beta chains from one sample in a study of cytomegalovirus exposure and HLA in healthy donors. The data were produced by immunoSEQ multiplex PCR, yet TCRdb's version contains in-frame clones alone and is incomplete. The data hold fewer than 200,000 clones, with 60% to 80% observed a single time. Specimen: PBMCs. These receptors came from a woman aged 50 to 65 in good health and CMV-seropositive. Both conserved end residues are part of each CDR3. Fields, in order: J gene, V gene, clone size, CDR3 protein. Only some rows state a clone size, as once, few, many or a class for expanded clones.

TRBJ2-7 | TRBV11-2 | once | CASSLVGRGYEQYF
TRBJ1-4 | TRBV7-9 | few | CASSSVRGLKNEKLFF
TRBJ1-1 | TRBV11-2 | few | CASRGTASEAFF
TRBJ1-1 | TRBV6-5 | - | CASSTGMNTEAFF
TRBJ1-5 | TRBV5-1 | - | CASSPDTGGHQPQHF
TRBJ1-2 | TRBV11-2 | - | CASSNDRGLYGYTF
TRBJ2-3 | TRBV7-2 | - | CASREGGYSTDTQYF
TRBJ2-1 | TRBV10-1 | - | CASSESTGKVLF
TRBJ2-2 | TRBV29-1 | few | CSVRQGNTGELFF
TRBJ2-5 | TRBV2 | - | CASGVRTSGGVYQETQYF
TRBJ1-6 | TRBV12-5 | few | CASGLYKGSGDSPLHF
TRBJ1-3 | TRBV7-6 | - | CASSSLKPTTGGNSGNTIYF
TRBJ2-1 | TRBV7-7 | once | CASSPGTGRNEQFF
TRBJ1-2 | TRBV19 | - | CASSIASSPYGYTF
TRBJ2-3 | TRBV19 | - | CASSMMGGKGTDTQYF
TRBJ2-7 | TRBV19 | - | CASSQRAGEQYF
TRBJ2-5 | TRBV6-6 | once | CASSRPSGSQETQYF
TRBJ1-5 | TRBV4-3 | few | CASSQDPGPNQPQHF
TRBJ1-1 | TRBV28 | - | CASSLLGGGNTEAFF
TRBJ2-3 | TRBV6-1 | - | CASREGTRATQYF
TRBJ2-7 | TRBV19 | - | CASRRGRLDEQYF
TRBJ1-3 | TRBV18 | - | CASSPSPGNTIYF
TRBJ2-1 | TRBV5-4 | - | CASRQDRGPHNEQFF
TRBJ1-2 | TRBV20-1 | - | CSGRDRYGYTF
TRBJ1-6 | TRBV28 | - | CATSDRDNSPLHF
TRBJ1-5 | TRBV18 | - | CASSKGGSNQPQHF
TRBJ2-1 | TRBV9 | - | CASSVYRTAYNEQFF
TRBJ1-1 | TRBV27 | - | CASNKQGAGTEAFF
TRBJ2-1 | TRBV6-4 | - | CASKGSGRVYNEQFF
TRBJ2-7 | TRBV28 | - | CASSTGTGYEQYF
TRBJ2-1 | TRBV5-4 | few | CASSPGTGASDEQFF
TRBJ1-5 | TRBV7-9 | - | CASSLSGDSNQPQHF